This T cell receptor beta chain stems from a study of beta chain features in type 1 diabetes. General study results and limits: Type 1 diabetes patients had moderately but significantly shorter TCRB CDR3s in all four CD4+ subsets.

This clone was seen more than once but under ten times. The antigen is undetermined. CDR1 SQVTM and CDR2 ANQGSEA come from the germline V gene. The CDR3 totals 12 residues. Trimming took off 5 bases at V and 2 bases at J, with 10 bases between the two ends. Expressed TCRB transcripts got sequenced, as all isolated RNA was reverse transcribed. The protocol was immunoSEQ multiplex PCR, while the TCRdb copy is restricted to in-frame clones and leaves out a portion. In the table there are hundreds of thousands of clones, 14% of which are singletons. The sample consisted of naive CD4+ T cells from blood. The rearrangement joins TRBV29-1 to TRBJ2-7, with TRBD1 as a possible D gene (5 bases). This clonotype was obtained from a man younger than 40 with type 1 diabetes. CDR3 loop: CSVRTTPYEQYF. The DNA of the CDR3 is TGCAGCGTTAGGACAACTCCCTACGAGCAGTACTTC.